Presented here are 18 T cell receptor beta chains from one specimen sequenced in a study of T cells after yellow fever vaccination. A single record per CDR3 protein comes from TCRdb applying MiXCR to the 5' RACE reads. The table includes around 150,000 distinct CDR3 sequences, 6% to 7.5% detected once. The source material was CD4+ T cells sorted from PBMCs, sampled around 5 days after the first yellow fever vaccination. The source of these receptors is a man younger than 30 who received the YFV17D yellow fever vaccine.

The chain recombines TRBV19 with TRBJ1-5; 7 bases are a match to TRBD1. There are 14 residues in the CDR3. Germline V gene lookup returns CDR1 LNHDA and CDR2 SQIVND (reference sequence). The V segment lost 6 bases and the J segment 2 bases; nucleotides outside the gene matches: 4. In DNA, the CDR3 is TGTGCCAGTAGATTCGGACAGGGCAATCAGCCCCAGCATTTT. Amino acid sequence: CASRFGQGNQPQHF. Looking up the rest from reference TRBV19 and TRBJ1-5 gives the full variable domain: DGGITQSPKYLFRKEGQNVTLSCEQNLNHDAMYWYRQDPGQGLRLIYYSQIVNDFQKGDIAEGYSVSREKKESFPLTVTSAQKNPTAFYLCASRFGQGNQPQHFGDGTRLSIL.

This clonotype was counted many times. This chain links TRBV5-1 with TRBJ2-3, with a weak D call TRBD1 (5 bases). This CDR3 is 12 amino acids long. Trimming cost V 5 bases and J 3 bases, with 7 bases left between them. Per germline, CDR1 SGHRS and CDR2 YFSETQ. The CDR3 loop is CASRGETDTQYF. The CDR3 coding sequence is TGCGCCAGCAGAGGGGAAACAGATACGCAGTATTTT.

The rearrangement uses TRBV6-2 or TRBV6-3 and TRBJ2-7; 10 bases are a match to TRBD2. Germline V gene lookup returns CDR1 MNHEY and CDR2 SVGEGT. The CDR3 has 17 residues. After removal of 5 bases from V and 2 bases from J, the junction contained 12 bases not matched to a gene. CDR3 region: CASSAISGLAAAYEQYF. As DNA, the CDR3 is TGTGCCAGCAGTGCGATCTCTGGACTAGCGGCCGCCTACGAGCAGTACTTC.

This clonotype was recorded at least ten times. The chain joins TRBV7-2 to TRBJ1-2; D not resolved. V was cut by 3 bases and J by 7 bases, with 12 bases left in between. The length of the CDR3 is 13 residues. Germline CDR1 and CDR2: SGHTA and FQGNSA. The DNA for the CDR3 is TGTGCCAGCAGCTTTAGGGAGGTCGGTGGCTACACCTTC. Translating gives CASSFREVGGYTF.

This clonotype has at least ten counts. This chain uses TRBV20-1 with TRBJ1-5; 9 nucleotides align to TRBD1. Germline loops: CDR1 DFQATT, CDR2 SNEGSKA (reference sequence). This CDR3 comprises 13 residues. Trimming cost V 3 bases and J 5 bases; bases outside gene matches: 2. CDR3: CSARTGGDQPQHF. Written as DNA, the CDR3 is TGCAGTGCTAGGACAGGGGGAGATCAGCCCCAGCATTTT.

This clonotype has a count of ten or more. The genes are TRBV6-2 or TRBV6-3 and TRBJ2-4, with D uncertain. V lost 8 bases, J lost 1 base, and 6 bases lay in between. The CDR3 covers 12 residues. Germline lookup yields CDR1 MNHEY and CDR2 SVGEGT. CDR3 amino acids: CASGEAKNIQYF. The CDR3 region has the DNA TGTGCCAGCGGTGAGGCCAAAAACATTCAGTACTTC.

This clonotype has a count of ten or more. The gene calls are TRBV5-1 and TRBJ2-2; 8 bases align to TRBD1. After removal of 4 bases from V and 6 bases from J, the junction contained 5 bases not matched to a gene. The CDR3 is 14 residues long. Germline V gives CDR1 SGHRS, CDR2 YFSETQ. The CDR3 is CASSQSQGAGELFF. The CDR3, as DNA: TGCGCCAGCAGCCAATCACAGGGGGCCGGGGAGCTGTTTTTT.

This clonotype was found a few times. V is TRBV7-2 and J is TRBJ2-1, with 11 nucleotides matching TRBD2. J lost 10 bases, V lost 5 bases, and 10 bases had no gene match. The CDR3 spans 15 residues. Germline CDR1 and CDR2: SGHTA and FQGNSA. The CDR3 here is CASSTSLAGGYEQFF. The CDR3 nucleotides are TGTGCCAGCAGCACAAGTTTAGCGGGGGGGTACGAGCAGTTCTTC.

This clonotype was picked up many times. The chain employs TRBV7-3 and TRBJ2-2; tentatively, D is TRBD1 (6 bases). This CDR3 has 15 residues. Trimming left V 5 bases short and J 3 bases short, with 13 bases between. Germline-derived CDR1 and CDR2 are SGHTA and FQGTGA. The CDR3: CASSPMGQDTGELFF. The CDR3 bases are TGTGCCAGCAGCCCAATGGGACAAGACACCGGGGAGCTGTTTTTT.

This clonotype was detected ten times or more. In DNA, the CDR3 is TGCAGTGGGCCGGACGGGCAAGAGACCCAGTACTTC. It yields the protein CSGPDGQETQYF. This chain joins TRBV20-1 and TRBJ2-5; D call uncertain. The V end was cut by 7 bases, the J end by 2 bases, with 11 bases between. Germline CDR1 DFQATT, CDR2 SNEGSKA (reference sequence). There are 12 residues in the CDR3.

The sample holds a few counts of this clonotype. The chain uses TRBV14 and TRBJ2-3, with D unclear. V was trimmed by 3 bases and J by 7 bases, leaving 11 bases between them. CDR1 is SGHDN, CDR2 FVKESK, per germline. The CDR3 runs 13 residues. CDR3 protein: CASSHRPSYTQYF. The CDR3 region has the DNA TGTGCCAGCAGCCACAGACCGAGCTATACGCAGTATTTT.

This clonotype was seen at least ten times. V usage is TRBV27 and J usage is TRBJ1-2; 8 bases line up with TRBD1. The CDR3 has 15 residues. CDR1 MNHEY and CDR2 SMNVEV come from the germline V gene (reference sequence). V lost 6 bases to trimming and J lost 4 bases; unmatched junction nucleotides: 10. The CDR3 reads CASRYQGALGYGYTF. The CDR3 nucleotides read TGTGCCAGCAGGTACCAGGGGGCGCTTGGCTATGGCTACACCTTC.

This clonotype was detected ten times or more. The chain is built from TRBV12-3 or TRBV12-4 and TRBJ1-5, with TRBD1 matching over 9 bases. This CDR3 is built from 14 residues. J lost 4 bases, V lost 5 bases, and 3 bases had no gene match. The CDR3 DNA sequence: TGTGCCAGCAGTCTTGGGACAGGGAATCAGCCCCAGCATTTT. Its translation is CASSLGTGNQPQHF.

This clonotype has a count of ten or more. The chain has TRBV12-3 or TRBV12-4 and TRBJ1-2; 8 positions match TRBD1. The V and J ends lost 6 bases and 4 bases, in that order; junction bases with no gene match: 4. The CDR3 length is 13 residues. CDR3 sequence (DNA): TGTGCCAGCAGCCTCGGACAGGGCTATGGCTACACCTTC. It is translated as CASSLGQGYGYTF.

The gene calls are TRBV18 and TRBJ1-4; D is unresolved. Germline-derived CDR1 and CDR2 are KGHSH and LQKENI. Trimming pared 5 bases from V and 2 bases from J, leaving 15 bases between. The CDR3 is made up of 16 amino acids. The CDR3 region is CASSGREDWTNEKLFF. The CDR3, as DNA: TGTGCCAGCTCAGGACGTGAGGACTGGACTAATGAAAAACTGTTTTTT.

This clonotype was observed at least ten times. The V gene is TRBV7-2, the J gene TRBJ2-5; 7 nucleotides align to TRBD2. In germline, CDR1 is SGHTA, CDR2 FQGNSA. CDR3 size: 14 residues. Losses at the gene ends were 5 bases for V and 2 bases for J; bases not matched to a gene: 5. The CDR3 sequence is CASSGGRVQETQYF. DNA of the CDR3: TGTGCCAGCAGCGGGGGGAGGGTTCAAGAGACCCAGTACTTC.

This clonotype was observed many times. V is TRBV11-2 and J is TRBJ2-7; no firm D call. Germline loops: CDR1 SGHAT, CDR2 FQNNGV. V was shortened by 2 bases and J by 2 bases, with 10 bases between the two germline ends. This CDR3 spans 14 amino acids. CDR3 region: CASSLREYTYEQYF. The CDR3 DNA sequence: TGTGCCAGCAGCTTAAGGGAATACACCTACGAGCAGTACTTC.

This clonotype was recorded at least ten times. CDR3 loop: CASSPPSGNTIYF. In DNA, the CDR3 is TGTGCCAGCAGCCCCCCCTCTGGAAACACCATATATTTT. The J gene is TRBJ1-3, the V gene TRBV11-2; no clear D. This CDR3 spans 13 amino acids. With 5 bases removed from V and 0 bases from J, the gap between germline ends came to 5 bases. The V gene's germline CDR1 is SGHAT and CDR2 FQNNGV.